Listed here are 3 T cell receptor beta chains from one sample, sequenced in a study of blood T cell repertoires in COVID-19. Sequenced by immunoSEQ multiplex PCR; TCRdb stores in-frame clones only, minus some. The sample consists of about 150,000 clones, about four fifths of them appearing once. Input material: peripheral blood. The receptors were gathered from a man aged 25 to 40 with COVID-19, enrolled during active disease.

The V call is TRBV7-6, the J call TRBJ1-1; D is uncertain. V lost 0 bases to trimming and J lost 0 bases, with 8 bases between them. From germline, CDR1 is SGHVS and CDR2 FNYEAQ. The CDR3 spans 15 residues. This CDR3 is CASSLARSMNTEAFF. For the CDR3, the DNA is TGTGCCAGCAGCTTAGCGCGAAGTATGAACACTGAAGCTTTCTTT.

The gene calls are TRBV6-6 and TRBJ2-7, with 9 positions matching TRBD1. Looked up from germline, CDR1 is MNHNY and CDR2 is SVGAGI (reference sequence). The V segment lost 6 bases and the J segment 5 bases; nucleotides outside the gene matches: 11. The CDR3 extends over 15 amino acids. The CDR3 loop reads CASSPLTGGLHEQYF. Here the CDR3 DNA reads TGTGCCAGCAGCCCATTAACAGGGGGCTTGCACGAGCAGTACTTC.

This rearrangement joins TRBV29-1 to TRBJ1-1; a weak D match, TRBD1 (5 bases). The length of the CDR3 is 15 residues. Trimming took 7 bases from V and 1 from J, leaving 19 bases between them. Germline V gene lookup returns CDR1 SQVTM and CDR2 ANQGSEA. CDR3 sequence: CSAGKGSWRNTEAFF. The CDR3, as DNA: TGCAGCGCCGGTAAGGGGTCCTGGCGGAACACTGAAGCTTTCTTT.